This T cell receptor beta chain came from a study of T cell responses to AZD1222 COVID-19 vaccine. This table comes from immunoSEQ multiplex PCR, and its TCRdb copy is limited to in-frame clones, with some not included. The profile shows 100,000 to 150,000 clones, almost 85% of them singletons. As to this clone: Its antigen is not known.

Germline V gene lookup returns CDR1 SGHDN and CDR2 FVKESK. The CDR3 totals 14 residues. The V and J ends lost 5 bases and 10 bases respectively, with 15 bases between them. General study points: Two AZD1222 administrations were followed by greater Spike-specific TCR breadth and depth. Regions 160-218 and 743-854 dominated among vaccine-associated CD4 TCRs spanning spike.

The sequencing used peripheral blood, collected 28 days after the second dose of the MenACWY control vaccine. This sequence joins TRBV14 and TRBJ1-6; TRBD1 might be the D (5 bases). This clonotype originated in an adult who received the MenACWY meningococcal vaccine as a control. CDR3 DNA: TGTGCCAGCAGCTTGGGGAGGGGTTCGTCACCCCTCCACTTT. Translation: CASSLGRGSSPLHF. The variable domain in full, with the rest retrieved from reference TRBV14 and TRBJ1-6, is EAGVTQFPSHSVIEKGQTVTLRCDPISGHDNLYWYRRVMGKEIKFLLHFVKESKQDESGMPNNRFLAERTGGTYSTLKVQPAELEDSGVYFCASSLGRGSSPLHFGNGTRLTVT.